This is a list of T cell receptor beta chains from one sample in a study of blood T cell repertoires in COVID-19. Using immunoSEQ multiplex PCR, the repertoire was profiled, and TCRdb retains in-frame clones only, with some absent. The sample consists of approximately 240,000 clones, around 87% of them appearing once. Sequenced: PBMCs or T cells enriched from blood (not recorded which). These receptors came from a young woman with acute COVID-19. Each CDR3 is given with its conserved first and last residue. Fields, in order: clone size, CDR3 length, V gene, D gene, J gene, CDR3 DNA, CDR3 protein. A D gene is named only where the DNA matches it firmly. Clone sizes are given selectively: once, few, many, or a class where the clone is expanded.

-	15	TRBV28	TRBD2	TRBJ2-1	TGTGCCAGCAGTTTATTAGCGGGGGGGAAGGGTGAGCAGTTCTTC	CASSLLAGGKGEQFF
-	15	TRBV19	-	TRBJ2-6	TGTGCCAGTCATGGAGAAAATGCTGGGGCCAACGTCCTGACTTTC	CASHGENAGANVLTF
-	14	TRBV19	-	TRBJ1-1	TGTGCCAGTAGTCGTTTGGAGGCAGTCACTGAAGCTTTCTTT	CASSRLEAVTEAFF
-	15	TRBV7-3	TRBD2	TRBJ2-2	TGTGCCAGCAGCTTAGGGGGACTAGGAACCGGGGAGCTGTTTTTT	CASSLGGLGTGELFF
-	12	TRBV28	TRBD1	TRBJ1-1	TGTGCCAGCAGCACAGGGGGCACTGAAGCTTTCTTT	CASSTGGTEAFF
-	11	TRBV20-1	-	TRBJ1-5	TGCAGTGCTGCGGGGGTTCAGCCCCAGCATTTT	CSAAGVQPQHF
-	14	TRBV7-9	-	TRBJ1-2	TGTGCCAGCAGCTTAGGGCAGGGCAGTGTGGGCTACACCTTC	CASSLGQGSVGYTF
-	15	TRBV19	-	TRBJ2-1	TGTGCCAGTAGCGGAAGGACAGCAGACTACAATGAGCAGTTCTTC	CASSGRTADYNEQFF
-	18	TRBV9	TRBD2	TRBJ2-2	TGTGCCAGCAGCGTATCCCCTAGCGGGAGGGAGAACACCGGGGAGCTGTTTTTT	CASSVSPSGRENTGELFF
-	14	TRBV3-1/TRBV3-2	-	TRBJ2-7	TGTGCCAGCAGCCAAGAAGGAACAGACGACGAGCAGTACTTC	CASSQEGTDDEQYF
-	14	TRBV7-8	-	TRBJ2-2	TGTGCCAGCAGCTTAGGGGCCCTTCGCGGGGAGCTGTTTTTT	CASSLGALRGELFF
-	17	TRBV19	TRBD2	TRBJ2-3	TGTGCCAGTAGTAAGGGACTAGCGGTTGAAAGCACAGATACGCAGTATTTT	CASSKGLAVESTDTQYF
-	14	TRBV5-8	TRBD2	TRBJ2-5	TGTGCCAGCACTCGGCGGGAGTACCAAGAGACCCAGTACTTC	CASTRREYQETQYF
-	12	TRBV30	-	TRBJ1-5	TGTGCCTGGAGTGCATCGACAGGGCCCCAGCATTTT	CAWSASTGPQHF
-	12	TRBV28	-	TRBJ1-1	TGTGCCAGCAGGCAGGGGAACACTGAAGCTTTCTTT	CASRQGNTEAFF
-	19	TRBV24-1	TRBD2	TRBJ2-1	TGTGCCACCAGTGAGACGACCGCTTGTCGGAGCGGGATAGTAGATGAGCAGTTCTTC	CATSETTACRSGIVDEQFF
-	15	TRBV14	-	TRBJ2-7	TGTGCCAGCAGCCCATGGCCTACAGGGCCCCACGAGCAGTACTTC	CASSPWPTGPHEQYF
-	13	TRBV19	-	TRBJ1-5	TGTGCCAGTAGTATGTGGGGGCGTCAGCCCCAGCATTTT	CASSMWGRQPQHF
-	15	TRBV5-1	TRBD1	TRBJ1-4	TGCGCCAGCAGCAATACGGGACAGGGAAATGAAAAACTGTTTTTT	CASSNTGQGNEKLFF
-	16	TRBV12-5	TRBD1	TRBJ1-5	TGTGCTAGTGGTTTTAACATAGGGACAGGGGCCCAGCCCCAGCATTTT	CASGFNIGTGAQPQHF
-	16	TRBV2	TRBD1	TRBJ1-1	TGTGCCAGCAGTGTAGCTTATCGACAGGGTTTAACTGAAGCTTTCTTT	CASSVAYRQGLTEAFF
few	13	TRBV19	TRBD1	TRBJ1-2	TGTGCCAGTAGACCGACAGGGTCTCAGGGCTACACCTTC	CASRPTGSQGYTF
-	11	TRBV29-1	-	TRBJ2-1	TGCAGCGGGGGACTCGTCAATGAGCAGTTCTTC	CSGGLVNEQFF
-	17	TRBV4-3	-	TRBJ2-2	TGCGCCAGCAGCCAGGGCACGACAGGTTCGGGCACCGGGGAGCTGTTTTTT	CASSQGTTGSGTGELFF
-	14	TRBV28	-	TRBJ2-3	TGTGCCAGCAGTTTCTATGGGAGGGGGGATACGCAGTATTTT	CASSFYGRGDTQYF
-	14	TRBV11-3	-	TRBJ2-1	TGTGCCAGCAGCTTAGGAGCTTTGGTCAATGAGCAGTTCTTC	CASSLGALVNEQFF
-	15	TRBV30	TRBD1	TRBJ2-3	TGTGCCTGGAGCCCCGGGACAGCCGTGACAGATACGCAGTATTTT	CAWSPGTAVTDTQYF
-	17	TRBV7-6	TRBD1	TRBJ2-3	TGTGCCAGCAGTCAACAAGACAGGGGGCGCGGCACAGATACGCAGTATTTT	CASSQQDRGRGTDTQYF
few	12	TRBV7-9	-	TRBJ1-1	TGTGCCAGCAGCTTCCCGTCCGGAGGAGCTTTCTTT	CASSFPSGGAFF
-	15	TRBV15	-	TRBJ1-1	TGTGCCACCAGCAGAGAAGCAGGCATGAACACTGAAGCTTTCTTT	CATSREAGMNTEAFF
-	14	TRBV5-8	TRBD1	TRBJ1-5	TGTGCCAGCAGCAACAGGGGCGGCTATCAGCCCCAGCATTTT	CASSNRGGYQPQHF
-	14	TRBV5-1	-	TRBJ2-3	TGCGCCAGCAGCTCGGGGGGCCTTACAGATACGCAGTATTTT	CASSSGGLTDTQYF
-	15	TRBV28	TRBD1	TRBJ1-2	TGTGCCAGCAGTGGACAGGACAGGGAGTGGTATGGCTACACCTTC	CASSGQDREWYGYTF
-	13	TRBV29-1	-	TRBJ2-1	TGCAGCGTCACAGGAAACTCCTACAATGAGCAGTTCTTC	CSVTGNSYNEQFF
many	15	TRBV6-4	TRBD2	TRBJ2-1	TGTGCCAGCAGTGAACTAGCGGGGACCTACAATGAGCAGTTCTTC	CASSELAGTYNEQFF
-	11	TRBV4-1	TRBD1	TRBJ1-2	TGCGCCAGCAGTCTAGGACAGGCCCTCACCTTC	CASSLGQALTF
-	16	TRBV5-6	TRBD1	TRBJ1-2	TGTGCCAGCAGCTTGGTGGGCAGGGGGCAATACTATGGCTACACCTTC	CASSLVGRGQYYGYTF
-	14	TRBV15	-	TRBJ2-3	TGTGCCACCAGCAGAGGGACTATCACAGATACGCAGTATTTT	CATSRGTITDTQYF
-	17	TRBV28	TRBD1	TRBJ1-1	TGTGCCAGCAGCCTCACCCCGGGACAGACTTCGAACACTGAAGCTTTCTTT	CASSLTPGQTSNTEAFF
-	15	TRBV28	-	TRBJ2-1	TGTGCCAGCAGAGGGCAGGGCAGCTCCTACAATGAGCAGTTCTTC	CASRGQGSSYNEQFF
-	13	TRBV15	-	TRBJ2-1	TGTGCCACCAGCAGGGACACAGGGAATGAGCAGTTCTTC	CATSRDTGNEQFF
-	16	TRBV5-1	TRBD2	TRBJ2-7	TGCGCCAGCAGCTTGGTTGAACTAGCGGGAGGGCACGAGCAGTACTTC	CASSLVELAGGHEQYF
-	11	TRBV10-2	TRBD2	TRBJ2-1	TGCGCCTCGGGGGGAATCCATGAGCAGTTCTTC	CASGGIHEQFF
-	15	TRBV19	-	TRBJ2-7	TGTGCCAGTAGTATAGACGTGTTTTCCTCCTACGAGCAGTACTTC	CASSIDVFSSYEQYF
-	15	TRBV11-2	-	TRBJ1-1	TGTGCCAGCAGCTTGGCGGGTATAACCTACACTGAAGCTTTCTTT	CASSLAGITYTEAFF
-	13	TRBV28	-	TRBJ1-2	TGTGCCAGCAGAACGGGACACAACTATGGCTACACCTTC	CASRTGHNYGYTF
-	16	TRBV9	-	TRBJ2-3	TGTGCCAGCGGGACTGGGGGGTTATCCATCACAGATACGCAGTATTTT	CASGTGGLSITDTQYF
-	14	TRBV5-1	-	TRBJ1-2	TGCGCCAGCAGCTTGGGACAGTCTAACTATGGCTACACCTTC	CASSLGQSNYGYTF
once	15	TRBV27	-	TRBJ2-7	TGTGCCAGCAGCCCAGACAGGACGAGCTCCTACGAGCAGTACTTC	CASSPDRTSSYEQYF
-	14	TRBV10-1	TRBD1	TRBJ1-2	TGCGCCAGCAGTGAGCCAGGGGGCGCCTATGGCTACACCTTC	CASSEPGGAYGYTF